Listed here are 24 T cell receptor beta chains from one sample, sequenced in a study of cytomegalovirus exposure and HLA in healthy donors. Primers included in the PCR were 60 Vbeta and 13 Jbeta primers. Profiling relied on immunoSEQ multiplex PCR, and the TCRdb table lists in-frame clones only, not all of them. Found here are around 100,000 clones, 55% to 75% of them singletons; the top ten hold 8.5% to 9.5%. The sequencing sample was made of PBMCs. These receptors originate from a man aged 25-45 years in good health and CMV-seropositive.

In this sample, this clone turned up a few times. The chain has TRBV27 and TRBJ2-3; 8 bases agree with TRBD2. Unmatched junction bases numbered 8, after V lost 7 bases and J lost 2 bases. CDR3 length: 15 residues. Germline V gene sequence: CDR1 MNHEY, CDR2 SMNVEV (reference sequence). Written as DNA, the CDR3 is TGTGCCAGCACCGACCTACTAGCGGCCACAGATACGCAGTATTTT. Translation gives CASTDLLAATDTQYF.

The chain is built from TRBV9 and TRBJ2-5; tentative D call: TRBD2 (6 bases). Trimming pared 2 bases from V and 2 bases from J, leaving 13 bases between. The CDR3 has 15 residues. Germline CDR1 and CDR2: SGDLS and YYNGEE. CDR3 in DNA: TGTGCCAGCAGCGTCGGGGGAGTTCGGCAAGAGACCCAGTACTTC. It is translated as CASSVGGVRQETQYF.

The gene calls are TRBV6-1 and TRBJ1-1; D may be TRBD1 (6 bases). The CDR3 has 14 amino acids. Germline lookup yields CDR1 MNHNS and CDR2 SASEGT. The V end was cut by 5 bases, the J end by 7 bases, with 17 bases between. CDR3 in amino acids: CASSPGGGYGEAFF. The CDR3 DNA reads TGTGCCAGCAGTCCTGGGGGGGGCTACGGTGAAGCTTTCTTT.

This clone was observed a few times. This chain links TRBV7-9 with TRBJ1-2, with a possible D match to TRBD1 (5 bases). Germline lookup yields CDR1 SEHNR and CDR2 FQNEAQ (reference sequence). Trimming stripped 5 bases from V and 8 bases from J, with 9 bases between. The CDR3 has 11 residues. CDR3 region: CASSLKGGYTF. The CDR3 coding sequence is TGTGCCAGCAGCCTCAAGGGGGGCTACACCTTC.

The genes are TRBV5-6 and TRBJ1-3; unclear D gene. The CDR3 is made up of 14 amino acids. Germline CDR1 SGHDT, CDR2 YYEEEE. The ends were cut back, 4 bases at V and 4 bases at J, with 12 bases in the middle. This CDR3 is CASSDQERGNTIYF. As DNA, the CDR3 is TGTGCCAGCAGCGACCAGGAAAGAGGAAACACCATATATTTT.

The chain joins TRBV11-3 to TRBJ2-3, with 12 bases fitting TRBD2. V trimming: 1 base; J trimming: 2 bases; junction bases outside the gene matches: 1. Germline lookup yields CDR1 SGHNT and CDR2 YENEEA. CDR3 length: 16 residues. The CDR3 reads CASSLGTSGITDTQYF. CDR3 sequence (DNA): TGTGCCAGCAGCTTAGGGACTAGCGGGATCACAGATACGCAGTATTTT.

This clone was picked up a small number of times. V and J are TRBV5-1 and TRBJ2-7; D remains unclear. This CDR3 has 14 amino acids. Trimming removed 0 bases at V and 2 bases at J, with 9 bases between. Germline V CDR1 and CDR2: SGHRS, YFSETQ. CDR3 amino acids: CASSLVGQTYEQYF. DNA of the CDR3: TGCGCCAGCAGCTTGGTTGGGCAGACCTACGAGCAGTACTTC. The variable domain in full, completed from reference TRBV5-1 and TRBJ2-7, reads KAGVTQTPRYLIKTRGQQVTLSCSPISGHRSVSWYQQTPGQGLQFLFEYFSETQRNKGNFPGRFSGRQFSNSRSEMNVSTLELGDSALYLCASSLVGQTYEQYFGPGTRLTVT.

This clone has just a few counts. The chain has TRBV5-4 and TRBJ1-1, with D maybe TRBD1 (6 bases). The germline V gene has CDR1 SGHNT and CDR2 YYREEE (reference sequence). This CDR3 region has 14 residues. Trimming stripped 3 bases from V and 0 bases from J, with 9 bases between. Written as DNA, the CDR3 is TGTGCCAGCAGCTGGACAGAGATGAACACTGAAGCTTTCTTT. Translated: CASSWTEMNTEAFF.

J is TRBJ2-1 and V is TRBV10-3, with 11 bases fitting TRBD2. The CDR3 consists of 18 residues. With 3 bases clipped from V and 3 bases from J, the junction kept 10 bases outside the gene matches. Germline V gene data show CDR1 as ENHRY and CDR2 as SYGVKD. DNA of the CDR3: TGTGCCATCAGTGAAACCCTTAGCGGGGGGGCGTTCTACAATGAGCAGTTCTTC. Amino acid sequence: CAISETLSGGAFYNEQFF.

The chain combines TRBV19 with TRBJ1-4; D remains ambiguous. V was shortened by 0 bases and J by 7 bases, with 3 bases between the two germline ends. The germline V gene encodes CDR1 LNHDA and CDR2 SQIVND (reference sequence). The CDR3 extends over 12 amino acids. The CDR3 loop reads CASSIDREKLFF. For the CDR3, the DNA is TGTGCCAGTAGTATAGATCGTGAAAAACTGTTTTTT.

This clone was seen a few times. The chain recombines TRBV7-2 with TRBJ1-4; the D gene is possibly TRBD1 (5 bases). CDR1 and CDR2 from the germline V gene are SGHTA and FQGNSA. Trimming stripped 5 bases from V and 0 bases from J, with 19 bases between. The length of the CDR3 is 18 residues. The CDR3 protein is CASSPRTHLRATNEKLFF. The CDR3 DNA is TGTGCCAGCAGCCCCCGGACACACCTGCGCGCAACTAATGAAAAACTGTTTTTT.

In this sample, this clone turned up once. The chain recombines TRBV5-6 with TRBJ1-2, with a tentative D call TRBD1 (6 bases). This CDR3 has 14 amino acids. The germline V gene has CDR1 SGHDT and CDR2 YYEEEE. The V end lost 2 bases, the J end lost 3 bases, and 11 bases lay between the germline ends. DNA for the CDR3: TGTGCCAGCAGCTTCGGGACATTCCACTATGGCTACACCTTC. Translation: CASSFGTFHYGYTF.

This clone showed up just a few times. The CDR3 is CASQPLGGGEKLFF. DNA of the CDR3: TGTGCCAGTCAACCGCTGGGAGGGGGTGAAAAACTGTTTTTT. The chain uses TRBV19 and TRBJ1-4; D is perhaps TRBD1 (6 bases). This CDR3 contains 14 residues. Germline lookup yields CDR1 LNHDA and CDR2 SQIVND (reference sequence). The ends were cut back, 8 bases at V and 7 bases at J, with 17 bases in the middle.

The rearrangement joins TRBV10-3 to TRBJ1-2; 7 bases line up with TRBD1. The CDR3 is 13 amino acids. V shed 4 bases and J 5 bases; nucleotides not matched to a gene: 4. CDR1 ENHRY and CDR2 SYGVKD come from the germline V gene. The CDR3 loop reads CAISGVQGYGYTF. CDR3 nucleotides: TGTGCCATCAGTGGGGTACAGGGGTATGGCTACACCTTC.

The V call is TRBV4-3, the J call TRBJ2-4, with D perhaps TRBD1 (5 bases). The V end was cut by 0 bases, the J end by 9 bases, with 12 bases between. The CDR3 is 14 residues long. In germline, CDR1 is LGHNA, CDR2 YSLEER. The CDR3, as DNA: TGCGCCAGCAGCCAAGATCTCCAGGGTCGCATTCAGTACTTC. Its translation: CASSQDLQGRIQYF.

The chain links TRBV30 to TRBJ1-4; the D is unclear. CDR3 length: 15 residues. Per germline, CDR1 GTSNPN and CDR2 SVGIG (reference sequence). Between the trimmed V and J ends, which lost 1 base and 0 bases, there was a span of 9 bases. This chain's CDR3 is CAWSGYSATNEKLFF. The CDR3 region has the DNA TGTGCCTGGAGTGGATACAGTGCAACTAATGAAAAACTGTTTTTT.

This clone has more than one count but fewer than ten. The chain combines TRBV28 with TRBJ2-7; 7 bases align to TRBD2. The CDR3 consists of 15 residues. J lost 1 base, V lost 5 bases, and 8 bases had no gene match. The germline V gene encodes CDR1 MDHEN and CDR2 SYDVKM. CDR3 DNA sequence: TGTGCCAGCAGTATCCCCGGCGGGAGATCCTACGAGCAGTACGTC. It specifies CASSIPGGRSYEQYV.

V gene TRBV11-3 combines with J gene TRBJ1-1; D is uncertain. The CDR3 is made up of 15 amino acids. CDR1 is SGHNT, CDR2 YENEEA, per germline. V lost 2 bases and J 1 base, leaving 11 bases between the germline ends. The CDR3 coding sequence is TGTGCCAGCAGCTTACGCGCAGGAGGGAACACTGAAGCTTTCTTT. Translated: CASSLRAGGNTEAFF.

This clone was observed a single time. The V gene is TRBV5-5, the J gene TRBJ1-1, with 8 bases fitting TRBD1. Germline V lookup: CDR1 SGHKS, CDR2 YYEKEE (reference sequence). There are 17 residues in the CDR3. With 4 bases clipped from V and 4 bases from J, the junction kept 15 bases outside the gene matches. CDR3 protein: CASSQEDRVAWGTEAFF. The CDR3 nucleotides are TGTGCCAGCAGCCAGGAGGACAGGGTTGCATGGGGCACTGAAGCTTTCTTT.

J is TRBJ2-1 and V is TRBV2; D is uncertain. Germline V gene data show CDR1 as SNHLY and CDR2 as FYNNEI. Trimming cost V 7 bases and J 0 bases, with 10 bases left between them. CDR3 length: 14 amino acids. For the CDR3, the DNA is TGTGCCAGCACCACCGAGAGCTCCTACAATGAGCAGTTCTTC. Its translation is CASTTESSYNEQFF.

The chain has TRBV18 and TRBJ1-1; 7 bases line up with TRBD1. CDR1 KGHSH and CDR2 LQKENI come from the germline V gene. The CDR3 contains 14 residues. With V trimmed by 2 bases and J by 0 bases, 0 bases remained unmatched. The CDR3 nucleotides are TGTGCCAGCTCACCAGGGACAGTGAACACTGAAGCTTTCTTT. Translation gives CASSPGTVNTEAFF. The entire variable domain, with the rest obtained from reference TRBV18 and TRBJ1-1, is as follows: NAGVMQNPRHLVRRRGQEARLRCSPMKGHSHVYWYRQLPEEGLKFMVYLQKENIIDESGMPKERFSAEFPKEGPSILRIQQVVRGDSAAYFCASSPGTVNTEAFFGQGTRLTVV.

The chain combines TRBV2 with TRBJ1-5, with no clear D. The germline V gene has CDR1 SNHLY and CDR2 FYNNEI. Between the trimmed V and J ends, which lost 6 bases and 1 base, there was a span of 10 bases. This CDR3 has 14 amino acids. The CDR3 is CASRPESSNQPQHF. The CDR3 DNA is TGTGCCAGCAGACCCGAGAGCAGCAATCAGCCCCAGCATTTT.

The J gene is TRBJ2-4, the V gene TRBV9, with D maybe TRBD2 (6 bases). The CDR3 length is 11 residues. The germline V and J ends were trimmed by 5 bases and 8 bases, with 8 bases remaining between them. From germline, CDR1 is SGDLS and CDR2 YYNGEE. CDR3 bases: TGTGCCAGCAGGGGCGGGGACATTCAGTACTTC. It encodes CASRGGDIQYF.

This clone was detected only once. The rearrangement uses TRBV28 and TRBJ2-1; D may be TRBD1 (6 bases). Germline loops: CDR1 MDHEN, CDR2 SYDVKM. Trimming stripped 6 bases from V and 1 base from J, with 19 bases between. This CDR3 is 17 amino acids long. DNA for the CDR3: TGTGCCAGCAGCCCCGCGTCAGGGGTCCTATCCTACAATGAGCAGTTCTTC. It codes for CASSPASGVLSYNEQFF.